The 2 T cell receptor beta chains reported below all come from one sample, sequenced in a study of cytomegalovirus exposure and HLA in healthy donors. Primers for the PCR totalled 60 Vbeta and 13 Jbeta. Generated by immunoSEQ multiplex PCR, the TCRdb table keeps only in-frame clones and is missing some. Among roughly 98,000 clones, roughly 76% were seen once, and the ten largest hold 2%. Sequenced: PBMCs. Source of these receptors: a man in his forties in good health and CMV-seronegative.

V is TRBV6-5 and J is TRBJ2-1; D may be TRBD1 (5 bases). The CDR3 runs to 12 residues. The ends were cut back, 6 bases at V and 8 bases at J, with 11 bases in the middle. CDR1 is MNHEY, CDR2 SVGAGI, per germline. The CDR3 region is CASSRTFDEQFF. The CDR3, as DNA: TGTGCCAGCAGCCGGACATTTGATGAGCAGTTCTTC.

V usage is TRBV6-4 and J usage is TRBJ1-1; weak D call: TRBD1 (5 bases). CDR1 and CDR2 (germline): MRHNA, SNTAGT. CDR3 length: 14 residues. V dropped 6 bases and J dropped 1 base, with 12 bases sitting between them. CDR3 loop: CASSATAANTEAFF. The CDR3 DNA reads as TGTGCCAGCAGCGCGACAGCTGCGAACACTGAAGCTTTCTTT.